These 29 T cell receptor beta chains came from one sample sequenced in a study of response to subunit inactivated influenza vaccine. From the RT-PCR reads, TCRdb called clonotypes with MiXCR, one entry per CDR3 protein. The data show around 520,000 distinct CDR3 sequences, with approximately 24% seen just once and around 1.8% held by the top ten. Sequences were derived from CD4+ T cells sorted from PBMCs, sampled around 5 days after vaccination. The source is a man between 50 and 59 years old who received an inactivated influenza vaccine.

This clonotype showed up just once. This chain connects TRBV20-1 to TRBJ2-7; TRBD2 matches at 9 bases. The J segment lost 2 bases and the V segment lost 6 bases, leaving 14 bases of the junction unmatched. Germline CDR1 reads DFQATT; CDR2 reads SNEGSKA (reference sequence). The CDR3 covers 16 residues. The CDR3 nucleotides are TGCAGTGCGCCTAGCGGGATGAGTGGGAGTACCTACGAGCAGTACTTC. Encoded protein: CSAPSGMSGSTYEQYF.

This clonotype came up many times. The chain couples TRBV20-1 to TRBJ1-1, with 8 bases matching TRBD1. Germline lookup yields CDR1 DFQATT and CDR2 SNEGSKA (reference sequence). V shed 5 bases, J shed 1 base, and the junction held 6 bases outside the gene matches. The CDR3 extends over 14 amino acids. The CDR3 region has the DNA TGCAGTGCTCGACCTGGGACAGGGAACACTGAAGCTTTCTTT. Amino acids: CSARPGTGNTEAFF.

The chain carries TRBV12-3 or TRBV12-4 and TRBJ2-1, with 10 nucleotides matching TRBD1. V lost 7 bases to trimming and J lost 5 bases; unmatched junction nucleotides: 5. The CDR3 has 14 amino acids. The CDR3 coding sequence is TGTGCCAGCACCCTGGACAGGGGGAACAATGAGCAGTTCTTC. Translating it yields CASTLDRGNNEQFF.

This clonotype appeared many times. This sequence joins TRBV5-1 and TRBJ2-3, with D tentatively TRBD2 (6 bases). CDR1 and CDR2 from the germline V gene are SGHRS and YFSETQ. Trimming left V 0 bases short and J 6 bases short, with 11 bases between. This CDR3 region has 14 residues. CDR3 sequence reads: CASSLERAWDTQYF. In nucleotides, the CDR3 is TGCGCCAGCAGCTTGGAGCGGGCGTGGGATACGCAGTATTTT.

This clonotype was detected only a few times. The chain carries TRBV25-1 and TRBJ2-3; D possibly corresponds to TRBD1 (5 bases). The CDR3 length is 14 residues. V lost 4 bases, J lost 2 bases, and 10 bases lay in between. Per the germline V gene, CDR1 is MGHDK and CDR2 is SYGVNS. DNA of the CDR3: TGTGCCAGCAGTGTTAGACAGAACACAGATACGCAGTATTTT. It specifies CASSVRQNTDTQYF. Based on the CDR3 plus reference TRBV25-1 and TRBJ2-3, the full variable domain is EADIYQTPRYLVIGTGKKITLECSQTMGHDKMYWYQQDPGMELHLIHYSYGVNSTEKGDLSSESTVSRIRTEHFPLTLESARPSHTSQYLCASSVRQNTDTQYFGPGTRLTVL.

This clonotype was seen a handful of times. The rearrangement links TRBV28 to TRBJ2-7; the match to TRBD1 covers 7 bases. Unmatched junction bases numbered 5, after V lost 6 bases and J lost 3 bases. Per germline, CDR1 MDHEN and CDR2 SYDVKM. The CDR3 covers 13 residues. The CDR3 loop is CASSHGTVYEQYF. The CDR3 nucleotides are TGTGCCAGCAGCCATGGGACAGTCTACGAGCAGTACTTC.

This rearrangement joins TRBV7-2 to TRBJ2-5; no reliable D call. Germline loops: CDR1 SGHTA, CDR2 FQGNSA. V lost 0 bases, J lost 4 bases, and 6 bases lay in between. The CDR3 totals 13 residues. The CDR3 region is CASSLAHGETQYF. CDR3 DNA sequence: TGTGCCAGCAGCTTAGCACATGGAGAGACCCAGTACTTC.

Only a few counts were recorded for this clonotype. CDR3 sequence: CASSGGIYEQYF. The CDR3, as DNA: TGTGCCAGCAGTGGGGGGATCTACGAGCAGTACTTC. The genes are TRBV12-3 or TRBV12-4 and TRBJ2-7, with a tentative D call TRBD2 (6 bases). Trimming took off 5 bases at V and 3 bases at J, with 8 bases between the two ends. The CDR3 covers 12 residues.

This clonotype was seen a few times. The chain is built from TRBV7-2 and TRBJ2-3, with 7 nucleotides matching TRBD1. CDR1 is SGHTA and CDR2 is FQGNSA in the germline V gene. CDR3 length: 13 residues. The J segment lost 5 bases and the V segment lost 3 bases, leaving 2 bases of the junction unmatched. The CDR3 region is CASSFRTGDTQYF. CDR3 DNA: TGTGCCAGCAGCTTCCGGACAGGAGATACGCAGTATTTT.

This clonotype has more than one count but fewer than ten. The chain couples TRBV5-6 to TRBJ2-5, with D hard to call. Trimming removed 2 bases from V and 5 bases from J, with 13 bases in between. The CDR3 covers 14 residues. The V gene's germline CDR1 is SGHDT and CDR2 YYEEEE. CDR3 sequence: CASSLFGLAETQYF. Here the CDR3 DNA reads TGTGCCAGCAGCTTATTCGGGTTGGCGGAGACCCAGTACTTC.

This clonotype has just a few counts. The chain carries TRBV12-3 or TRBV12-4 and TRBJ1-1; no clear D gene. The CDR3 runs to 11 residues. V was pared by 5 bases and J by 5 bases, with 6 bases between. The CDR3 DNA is TGTGCCAGCAGTCCCCTGACTGAAGCTTTCTTT. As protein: CASSPLTEAFF.

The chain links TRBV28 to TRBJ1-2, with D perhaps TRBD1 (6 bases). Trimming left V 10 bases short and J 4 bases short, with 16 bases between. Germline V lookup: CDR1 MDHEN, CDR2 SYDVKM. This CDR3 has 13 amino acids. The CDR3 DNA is TGTGCCAACGGACGGACAGACGGCTATGGCTACACCTTC. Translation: CANGRTDGYGYTF.

The CDR3 here is CASSPSLNWGRKPYEQYF. DNA of the CDR3: TGTGCCAGCTCACCAAGCTTAAACTGGGGCCGAAAACCCTACGAGCAGTACTTC. The rearrangement links TRBV18 to TRBJ2-7, with a possible D match to TRBD1 (5 bases). Per the germline V gene, CDR1 is KGHSH and CDR2 is LQKENI. CDR3 length equals 18 residues. With 2 bases removed from V and 2 bases from J, the gap between germline ends came to 22 bases. The full variable domain, rest sourced from reference TRBV18 and TRBJ2-7, is NAGVMQNPRHLVRRRGQEARLRCSPMKGHSHVYWYRQLPEEGLKFMVYLQKENIIDESGMPKERFSAEFPKEGPSILRIQQVVRGDSAAYFCASSPSLNWGRKPYEQYFGPGTRLTVT.

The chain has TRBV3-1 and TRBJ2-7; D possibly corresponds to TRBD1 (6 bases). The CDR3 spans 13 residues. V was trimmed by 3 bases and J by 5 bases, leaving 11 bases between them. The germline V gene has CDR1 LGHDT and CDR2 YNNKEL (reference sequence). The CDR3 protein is CASSQRGSHEQYF. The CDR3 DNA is TGTGCCAGCAGCCAGAGGGGGAGCCACGAGCAGTACTTC.

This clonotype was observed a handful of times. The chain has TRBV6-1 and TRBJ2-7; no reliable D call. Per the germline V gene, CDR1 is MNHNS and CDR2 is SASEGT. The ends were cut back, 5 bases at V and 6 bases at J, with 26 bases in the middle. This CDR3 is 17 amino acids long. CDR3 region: CASSPDIFRAKFSEQYF. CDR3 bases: TGTGCCAGCAGTCCCGATATTTTCCGGGCCAAGTTTAGCGAGCAGTACTTC.

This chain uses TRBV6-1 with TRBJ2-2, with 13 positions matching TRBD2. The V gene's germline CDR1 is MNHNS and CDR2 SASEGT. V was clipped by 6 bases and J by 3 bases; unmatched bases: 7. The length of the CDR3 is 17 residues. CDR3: CASSPRTSGRYTGELFF. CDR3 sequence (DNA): TGTGCCAGCAGCCCGAGGACTAGCGGGAGATACACCGGGGAGCTGTTTTTT.

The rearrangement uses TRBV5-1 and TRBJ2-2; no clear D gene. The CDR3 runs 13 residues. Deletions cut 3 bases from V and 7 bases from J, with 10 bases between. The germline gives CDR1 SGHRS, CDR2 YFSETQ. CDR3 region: CASSSSWGGELFF. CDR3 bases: TGCGCCAGCAGCTCCAGTTGGGGCGGGGAGCTGTTTTTT.

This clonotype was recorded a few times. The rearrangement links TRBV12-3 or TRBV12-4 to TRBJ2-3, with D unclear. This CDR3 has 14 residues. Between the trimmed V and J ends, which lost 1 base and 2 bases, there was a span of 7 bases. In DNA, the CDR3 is TGTGCCAGCAGTTTAGACTATATCACAGATACGCAGTATTTT. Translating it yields CASSLDYITDTQYF.

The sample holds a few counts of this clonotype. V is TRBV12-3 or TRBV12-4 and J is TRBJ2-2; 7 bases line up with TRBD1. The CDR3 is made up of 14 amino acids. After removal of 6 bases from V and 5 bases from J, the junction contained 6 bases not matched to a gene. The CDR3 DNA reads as TGTGCCAGCAGCCCGACAGGGAGAACCGGGGAGCTGTTTTTT. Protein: CASSPTGRTGELFF.

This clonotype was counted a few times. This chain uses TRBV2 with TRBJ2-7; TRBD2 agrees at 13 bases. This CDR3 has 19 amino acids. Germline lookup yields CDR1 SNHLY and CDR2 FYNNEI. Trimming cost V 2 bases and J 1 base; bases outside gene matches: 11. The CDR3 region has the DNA TGTGCCAGCAGTGAATTTTTCACTAGCGGGAGGGCTAGATCCTACGAGCAGTACTTC. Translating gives CASSEFFTSGRARSYEQYF. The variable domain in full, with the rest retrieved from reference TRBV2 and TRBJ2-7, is EPEVTQTPSHQVTQMGQEVILRCVPISNHLYFYWYRQILGQKVEFLVSFYNNEISEKSEIFDDQFSVERPDGSNFTLKIRSTKLEDSAMYFCASSEFFTSGRARSYEQYFGPGTRLTVT.

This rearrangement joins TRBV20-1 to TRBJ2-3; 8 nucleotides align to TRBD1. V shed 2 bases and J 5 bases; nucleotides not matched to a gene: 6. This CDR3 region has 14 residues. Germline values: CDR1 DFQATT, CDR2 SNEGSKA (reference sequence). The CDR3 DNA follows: TGCAGTGCTAGAAGACAGGGGTCGGGAGATACGCAGTATTTT. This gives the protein CSARRQGSGDTQYF.

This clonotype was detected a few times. The CDR3 loop is CASSTQPGTETEAFF. CDR3 nucleotide sequence: TGTGCCAGCAGCACTCAGCCTGGGACAGAGACTGAAGCTTTCTTT. The J gene is TRBJ1-1, the V gene TRBV3-1, with TRBD1 identical over 7 bases. CDR1 and CDR2 from the germline V gene are LGHDT and YNNKEL (reference sequence). The V segment lost 5 bases and the J segment 5 bases; nucleotides outside the gene matches: 11. The CDR3 consists of 15 residues.

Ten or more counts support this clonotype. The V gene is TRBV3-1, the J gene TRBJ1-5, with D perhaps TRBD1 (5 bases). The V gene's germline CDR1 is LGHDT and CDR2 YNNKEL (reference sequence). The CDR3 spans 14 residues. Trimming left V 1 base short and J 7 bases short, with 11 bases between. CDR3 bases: TGTGCCAGCAGCCAAGCGGGGCCAGGGCAGCCCCAGCATTTT. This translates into CASSQAGPGQPQHF.

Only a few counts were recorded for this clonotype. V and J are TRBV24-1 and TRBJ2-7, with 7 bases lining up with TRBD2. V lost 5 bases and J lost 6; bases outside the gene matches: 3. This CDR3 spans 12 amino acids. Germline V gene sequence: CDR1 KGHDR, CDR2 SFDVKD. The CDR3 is CATSGGGPEQYF. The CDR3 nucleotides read TGTGCCACCAGTGGGGGGGGTCCCGAGCAGTACTTC.

CDR3: CASSDGTGGDQPQHF. The DNA of the CDR3 is TGTGCCAGCAGTGACGGGACAGGGGGCGATCAGCCCCAGCATTTT. This chain uses TRBV2 with TRBJ1-5; 12 positions agree with TRBD1. Germline V gene data show CDR1 as SNHLY and CDR2 as FYNNEI. The CDR3 is 15 amino acids. V was pared by 3 bases and J by 5 bases, with 2 bases of the junction left unmatched.

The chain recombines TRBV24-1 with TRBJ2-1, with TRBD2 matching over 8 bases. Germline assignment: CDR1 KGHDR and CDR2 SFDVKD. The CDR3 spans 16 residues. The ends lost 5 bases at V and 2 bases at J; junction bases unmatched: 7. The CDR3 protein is CATSAVAGPTYNEQFF. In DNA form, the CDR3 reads TGTGCCACCAGTGCGGTAGCGGGACCCACCTACAATGAGCAGTTCTTC.

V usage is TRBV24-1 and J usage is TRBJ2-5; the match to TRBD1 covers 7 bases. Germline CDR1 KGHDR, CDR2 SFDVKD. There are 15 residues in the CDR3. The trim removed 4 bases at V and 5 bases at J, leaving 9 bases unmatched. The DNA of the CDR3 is TGTGCCACCAGTGACCTACAGGGGACCTTCGAGACCCAGTACTTC. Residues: CATSDLQGTFETQYF.

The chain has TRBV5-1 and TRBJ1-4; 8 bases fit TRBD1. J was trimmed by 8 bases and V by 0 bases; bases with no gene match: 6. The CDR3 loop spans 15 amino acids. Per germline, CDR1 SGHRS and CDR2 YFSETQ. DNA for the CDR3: TGCGCCAGCAGCTTGGGGGGGACAGGAGAGGAAAAACTGTTTTTT. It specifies CASSLGGTGEEKLFF.

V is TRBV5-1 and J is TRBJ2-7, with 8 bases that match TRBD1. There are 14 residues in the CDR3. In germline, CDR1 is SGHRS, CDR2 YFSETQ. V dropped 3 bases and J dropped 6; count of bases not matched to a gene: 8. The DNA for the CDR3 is TGCGCCAGCAGCTCGAGAGGACAGGGACTCGAGCAGTACTTC. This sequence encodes CASSSRGQGLEQYF.